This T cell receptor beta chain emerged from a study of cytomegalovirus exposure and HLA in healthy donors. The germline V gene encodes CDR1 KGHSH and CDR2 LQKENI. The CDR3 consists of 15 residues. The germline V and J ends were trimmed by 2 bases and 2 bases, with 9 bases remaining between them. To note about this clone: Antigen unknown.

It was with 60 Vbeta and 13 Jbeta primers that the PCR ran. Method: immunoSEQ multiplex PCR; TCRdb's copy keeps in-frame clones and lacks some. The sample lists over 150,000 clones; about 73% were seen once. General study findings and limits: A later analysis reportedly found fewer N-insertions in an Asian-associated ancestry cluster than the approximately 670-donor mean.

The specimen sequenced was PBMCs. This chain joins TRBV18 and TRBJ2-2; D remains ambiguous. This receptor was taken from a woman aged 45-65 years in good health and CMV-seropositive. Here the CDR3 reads CASSPEQINTGELFF. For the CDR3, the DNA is TGTGCCAGCTCACCAGAACAGATCAACACCGGGGAGCTGTTTTTT. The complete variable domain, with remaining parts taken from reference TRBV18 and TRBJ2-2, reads NAGVMQNPRHLVRRRGQEARLRCSPMKGHSHVYWYRQLPEEGLKFMVYLQKENIIDESGMPKERFSAEFPKEGPSILRIQQVVRGDSAAYFCASSPEQINTGELFFGEGSRLTVL.